This record looks at one T cell receptor (beta chain) sequence and its context. Germline loops: CDR1 MGHRA, CDR2 YSYEKL. Trimming took 4 bases from V and 7 from J; bases not matched to a gene: 13. This CDR3 spans 18 amino acids. The entry originates in a study of glioma-infiltrating T cells after dendritic cell vaccination. Across the whole study: Samples are from glioblastoma patients in Phase I and II dendritic cell vaccine trials. Dendritic cells derived from monocytes and pulsed with autologous tumor lysate formed the vaccine.

The primer mix had 60 V beta and 13 J beta primers. Method: immunoSEQ multiplex PCR; TCRdb's copy keeps in-frame clones and lacks some. The sample has tens of thousands of clones, more than 75% seen once. The receptor comes from a human donor with glioblastoma. The source was blood, collected before dendritic cell vaccination. This chain connects TRBV4-1 to TRBJ1-4; 12 nucleotides align to TRBD1. The CDR3 DNA reads as TGCGCCAGCAGCCCAGGGGGAGGGACAGGGGGCCTTAGTGAAAAACTGTTTTTT. Its protein is CASSPGGGTGGLSEKLFF.